This T cell receptor (beta chain) was recovered during a study of shared clonotypes between healthy human individuals. Study details: Per donor, three plates held CD4 naive cells, three held CD4 memory, two held CD8 naive and one held CD8 memory. General study findings and limits: Larger estimated richness was generally seen in naive subsets than in memory subsets.

Repertoires were generated with immunoSEQ multiplex PCR, while TCRdb's copy carries only in-frame clones and drops some. The table lists about 2 million clones, 85% to 95% of them singletons. As regards this clone: Its antigen is as yet unknown.

The naive CD8 fraction comprised CD45RO-negative cells positively selected for CCR7 and excluded terminally differentiated effector memory CD45RA+ cells. The specimen sequenced was naive CD8+ T cells sorted from blood. The origin of this receptor is a man aged 18 to 35 in good health.

In nucleotides, the CDR3 is TGTGCCTGGAGTGTACAACGAATGGCAGGAGGAACTGAAGCTTTCTTT. This gives the protein CAWSVQRMAGGTEAFF. The chain joins TRBV30 to TRBJ1-1; D remains unclear. Deletions cut 0 bases from V and 5 bases from J, with 19 bases between. Germline CDR1 reads GTSNPN; CDR2 reads SVGIG (reference sequence). The CDR3 covers 16 residues.